The next 5 T cell receptor beta chains were all read from a single sample in a study of T cell responses to AZD1222 COVID-19 vaccine. Here immunoSEQ multiplex PCR was the method, and the copy in TCRdb shows in-frame clones only, minus some. The repertoire holds 96,000 or so clones, with 89% as singletons. The input for sequencing was peripheral blood, taken on day 0 of AZD1222 vaccination. Every receptor here comes from an adult in good health.

The chain recombines TRBV7-9 with TRBJ1-1; unclear D gene. Germline assignment: CDR1 SEHNR and CDR2 FQNEAQ (reference sequence). The germline V and J ends were trimmed by 2 bases and 5 bases, with 15 bases remaining between them. The CDR3 has 15 residues. The DNA of the CDR3 is TGTGCCAGCAGCTTATTGAGTCCGCCAAATACTGAAGCTTTCTTT. It is translated as CASSLLSPPNTEAFF.

The chain joins TRBV7-3 to TRBJ1-3, with D hard to call. Per the germline V gene, CDR1 is SGHTA and CDR2 is FQGTGA. With 5 bases removed from V and 4 bases from J, the gap between germline ends came to 15 bases. The CDR3 runs to 15 residues. The CDR3 DNA is TGTGCCAGCAGCCCAAATAGGGCGGCCGGAAACACCATATATTTT. Translating it yields CASSPNRAAGNTIYF. The full variable domain, with the rest looked up from reference TRBV7-3 and TRBJ1-3, is GAGVSQTPSNKVTEKGKYVELRCDPISGHTALYWYRQSLGQGPEFLIYFQGTGAADDSGLPNDRFFAVRPEGSVSTLKIQRTERGDSAVYLCASSPNRAAGNTIYFGEGSWLTVV.

The V gene is TRBV7-9, the J gene TRBJ1-2; D remains ambiguous. Trimming left V 5 bases short and J 8 bases short, with 12 bases between. The CDR3 contains 12 residues. Germline assignment: CDR1 SEHNR and CDR2 FQNEAQ (reference sequence). The CDR3 reads CASSMEARGYTF. DNA of the CDR3: TGTGCCAGCAGCATGGAAGCACGGGGCTACACCTTC.

Only one count was recorded for this clone. The rearrangement joins TRBV7-9 to TRBJ1-4; TRBD1 might be the D (6 bases). The CDR3 sequence is 14 residues long. V shed 5 bases and J shed 10 bases, with 17 bases lying between them. The germline V gene has CDR1 SEHNR and CDR2 FQNEAQ (reference sequence). The CDR3 sequence: CASSQYREGGKLFF. The CDR3, as DNA: TGTGCCAGCAGCCAGTACAGGGAGGGAGGAAAACTGTTTTTT. Using reference TRBV7-9 and TRBJ1-4 for the parts outside the CDR3, the full variable domain is DTGVSQNPRHKITKRGQNVTFRCDPISEHNRLYWYRQTLGQGPEFLTYFQNEAQLEKSRLLSDRFSAERPKGSFSTLEIQRTEQGDSAMYLCASSQYREGGKLFFGSGTQLSVL.

This clone showed up just a few times. V gene TRBV11-2 combines with J gene TRBJ2-1; TRBD2 matches at 7 bases. This CDR3 has 16 amino acids. Per the germline V gene, CDR1 is SGHAT and CDR2 is FQNNGV. After removal of 5 bases from V and 7 bases from J, the junction contained 14 bases not matched to a gene. CDR3 DNA: TGTGCCAGCAGCCCGGGAGGTAGCGGAAACTTAAATGAGCAGTTCTTC. Amino acid sequence: CASSPGGSGNLNEQFF.